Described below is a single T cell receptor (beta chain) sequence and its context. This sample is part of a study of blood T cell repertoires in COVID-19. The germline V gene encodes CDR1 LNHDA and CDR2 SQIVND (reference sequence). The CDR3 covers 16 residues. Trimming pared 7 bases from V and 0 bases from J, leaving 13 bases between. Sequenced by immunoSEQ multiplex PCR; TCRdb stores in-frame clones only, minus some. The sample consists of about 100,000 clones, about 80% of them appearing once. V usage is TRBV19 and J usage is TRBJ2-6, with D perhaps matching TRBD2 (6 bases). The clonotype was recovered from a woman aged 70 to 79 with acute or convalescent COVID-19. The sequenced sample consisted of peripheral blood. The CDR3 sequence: CASTRTTRSGANVLTF. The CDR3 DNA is TGTGCCAGTACCCGGACTACCCGCTCTGGGGCCAACGTCCTGACTTTC.